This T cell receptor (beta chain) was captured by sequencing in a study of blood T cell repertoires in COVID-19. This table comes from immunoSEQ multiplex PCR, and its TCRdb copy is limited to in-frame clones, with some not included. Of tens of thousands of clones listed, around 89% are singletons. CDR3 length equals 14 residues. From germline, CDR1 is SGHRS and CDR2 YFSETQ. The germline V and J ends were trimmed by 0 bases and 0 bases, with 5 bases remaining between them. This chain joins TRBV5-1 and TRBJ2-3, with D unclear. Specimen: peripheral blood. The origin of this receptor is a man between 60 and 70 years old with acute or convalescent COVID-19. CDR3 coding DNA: TGCGCCAGCAGCTTGGGAGCTAGCACAGATACGCAGTATTTT. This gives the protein CASSLGASTDTQYF.